The entry that follows covers one TCR beta chain sequence. Its target is not known. The junction departs from the called germline gene at one end, perhaps through a read error. This record comes from a study of cytomegalovirus exposure and HLA in healthy donors. Study-wide results and limits: Earlier results showed most TCR beta V segments being productive about 87% or about 30% of the time.

The PCR used 60 Vbeta and 13 Jbeta primers. Sequencing was performed with immunoSEQ multiplex PCR; in TCRdb, only in-frame clones are kept and a portion is missing. The sample lists 95,000 to 150,000 clones, 65% to 90% occurring once. This receptor was taken from a man aged 25-45 years in good health and CMV-seronegative. Material for sequencing was PBMCs.

CDR3 DNA: TGTGCCAGCAGTCCTCCAGACAGAGTCGCTTCCTTT. This encodes CASSPPDRVASF. This chain connects TRBV28 to TRBJ1-1, with a weak D call TRBD1 (5 bases). In germline, CDR1 is MDHEN, CDR2 SYDVKM. The CDR3 runs to 12 residues.